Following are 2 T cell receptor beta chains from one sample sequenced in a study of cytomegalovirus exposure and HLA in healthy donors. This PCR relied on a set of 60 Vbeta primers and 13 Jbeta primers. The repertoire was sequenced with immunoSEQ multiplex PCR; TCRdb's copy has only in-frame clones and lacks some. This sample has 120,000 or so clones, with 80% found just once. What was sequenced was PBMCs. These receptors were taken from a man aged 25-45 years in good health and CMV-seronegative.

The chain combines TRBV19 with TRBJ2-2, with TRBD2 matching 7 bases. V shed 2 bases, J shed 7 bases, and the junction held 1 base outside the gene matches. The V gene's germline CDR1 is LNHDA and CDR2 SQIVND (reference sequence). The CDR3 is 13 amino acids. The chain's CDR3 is CASSIREGGELFF. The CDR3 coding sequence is TGTGCCAGTAGTATAAGGGAGGGCGGGGAGCTGTTTTTT. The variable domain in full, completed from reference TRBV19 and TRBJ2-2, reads DGGITQSPKYLFRKEGQNVTLSCEQNLNHDAMYWYRQDPGQGLRLIYYSQIVNDFQKGDIAEGYSVSREKKESFPLTVTSAQKNPTAFYLCASSIREGGELFFGEGSRLTVL.

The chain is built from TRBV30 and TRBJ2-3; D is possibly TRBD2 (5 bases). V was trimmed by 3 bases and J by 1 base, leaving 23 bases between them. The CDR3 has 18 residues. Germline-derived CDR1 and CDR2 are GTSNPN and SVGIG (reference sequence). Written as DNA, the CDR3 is TGTGCCTGGAGGGGAGATGAATCTTTAGCGCTAGGCACAGATACGCAGTATTTT. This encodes CAWRGDESLALGTDTQYF.